These 11 T cell receptor beta chains were all obtained from the same sample, sequenced in a study of cytomegalovirus exposure and HLA in healthy donors. Primers for the PCR totalled 60 Vbeta and 13 Jbeta. Only in-frame clones appear in the TCRdb table, and some are missing; sequencing was by immunoSEQ multiplex PCR. The sample shows about 55,000 clones, 75% to 85% of them seen only once. The material sequenced was PBMCs. These TCRs come from a female donor in good health and CMV-seronegative.

This clone has just a few counts. V and J are TRBV6-1 and TRBJ1-5, with D possibly matching TRBD1 (5 bases). Trimming took off 4 bases at V and 3 bases at J, with 19 bases between the two ends. CDR1 is MNHNS, CDR2 SASEGT, per germline. The CDR3 runs to 17 residues. Here the CDR3 reads CASSGGEGYSFNQPQHF. DNA for the CDR3: TGTGCCAGCAGTGGAGGGGAGGGCTACTCCTTCAATCAGCCCCAGCATTTT.

The chain links TRBV30 to TRBJ2-7, with 11 bases matching TRBD1. The germline gives CDR1 GTSNPN, CDR2 SVGIG (reference sequence). Trimming at V came to 3 bases and at J to 2 bases, leaving 9 bases not matched to a gene. The CDR3 runs to 16 residues. The CDR3 spells CAWRYADRGLAYEQYF. CDR3 bases: TGTGCCTGGAGATACGCGGACAGGGGGCTCGCCTACGAGCAGTACTTC.

The chain uses TRBV6-5 and TRBJ1-1, with D hard to call. CDR1 and CDR2 (germline): MNHEY, SVGAGI. The V end was cut by 3 bases, the J end by 1 base, with 6 bases between. The CDR3 is 13 residues long. The CDR3 DNA follows: TGTGCCAGCAGTTATTGGAGGAACACTGAAGCTTTCTTT. It encodes CASSYWRNTEAFF.

The CDR3 protein is CASTPPSSYEQYF. For the CDR3, the DNA is TGTGCCAGCACCCCCCCGAGCTCCTACGAGCAGTACTTC. The chain recombines TRBV2 with TRBJ2-7; no clear D. Germline loops: CDR1 SNHLY, CDR2 FYNNEI. The CDR3 has 13 residues. Trimming removed 7 bases at V and 0 bases at J, with 10 bases between.

This chain joins TRBV6-5 and TRBJ1-1, with D perhaps TRBD1 (6 bases). The germline CDR1 and CDR2 sequences are MNHEY and SVGAGI. Trimming removed 6 bases at V and 4 bases at J, with 15 bases between. The CDR3 sequence is 14 residues long. The CDR3 DNA sequence: TGTGCCAGCAGCTTCAGCGTAGGGGGCACTGAAGCTTTCTTT. It yields the protein CASSFSVGGTEAFF.

There are a few counts of this clone. The chain links TRBV30 to TRBJ2-2; D unresolved. The germline V gene encodes CDR1 GTSNPN and CDR2 SVGIG (reference sequence). The germline V and J ends were trimmed by 0 bases and 1 base, with 9 bases remaining between them. There are 15 residues in the CDR3. This CDR3 reads CAWSVRVLNTGELFF. CDR3 DNA: TGTGCCTGGAGTGTACGGGTATTGAACACCGGGGAGCTGTTTTTT.

This clone was seen a single time. This sequence joins TRBV7-9 and TRBJ1-6, with no clear D. With 8 bases removed from V and 5 bases from J, the gap between germline ends came to 13 bases. From germline, CDR1 is SEHNR and CDR2 FQNEAQ (reference sequence). This CDR3 comprises 14 residues. The CDR3 DNA sequence: TGTGCCAGCGCCGGCGGTCCCAATAATTCACCCCTCCACTTT. Protein product: CASAGGPNNSPLHF. Full variable domain (missing parts from reference TRBV7-9 and TRBJ1-6): DTGVSQNPRHKITKRGQNVTFRCDPISEHNRLYWYRQTLGQGPEFLTYFQNEAQLEKSRLLSDRFSAERPKGSFSTLEIQRTEQGDSAMYLCASAGGPNNSPLHFGNGTRLTVT.

The chain joins TRBV21-1 to TRBJ1-2; the table names TRBD1, a call not compared with the DNA. TRBV21-1 is given as a pseudogene. The CDR3 runs to 14 residues. The CDR3: CASTLPRGYSGYTF. As DNA, the CDR3 is TGTGCCAGCACCCTGCCGCGTGGGTACAGTGGCTACACCTTC.

The chain couples TRBV19 to TRBJ2-6, with D maybe TRBD2 (5 bases). The CDR3 runs to 17 residues. The germline V gene encodes CDR1 LNHDA and CDR2 SQIVND (reference sequence). Trimming stripped 4 bases from V and 0 bases from J, with 13 bases between. This chain's CDR3 is CASSTFGSVSGANVLTF. The CDR3 nucleotides are TGTGCCAGTAGTACCTTTGGGAGCGTCTCTGGGGCCAACGTCCTGACTTTC.

The chain combines TRBV6-4 with TRBJ2-6; TRBD1 aligns across 8 bases. The CDR3 is 16 amino acids. Germline loops: CDR1 MRHNA, CDR2 SNTAGT. Trimming at V came to 5 bases and at J to 2 bases, leaving 5 bases not matched to a gene. The DNA of the CDR3 is TGTGCCAGCAGTCAACAGGGGGGAACTGGGGCCAACGTCCTGACTTTC. It encodes CASSQQGGTGANVLTF.

This rearrangement joins TRBV30 to TRBJ1-2, with 8 positions matching TRBD1. The J segment lost 4 bases and the V segment lost 3 bases, leaving 4 bases of the junction unmatched. This CDR3 is 13 amino acids long. Germline V lookup: CDR1 GTSNPN, CDR2 SVGIG (reference sequence). The CDR3 spells CAWRIQGAYGYTF. The CDR3 DNA reads TGTGCCTGGAGAATTCAGGGGGCCTATGGCTACACCTTC.